The 20 T cell receptor beta chains reported below all come from one sample, sequenced in a study of cytomegalovirus exposure and HLA in healthy donors. This PCR relied on a set of 60 Vbeta primers and 13 Jbeta primers. The data were produced by immunoSEQ multiplex PCR, yet TCRdb's version contains in-frame clones alone and is incomplete. The table has nearly 110,000 clones, about three quarters seen once. The sequencing sample was made of PBMCs. Receptor source: a man between 25 and 39 years old in good health and CMV-seronegative.

The chain joins TRBV27 to TRBJ1-4; possible D gene TRBD1, 6 bases. The germline CDR1 and CDR2 sequences are MNHEY and SMNVEV (reference sequence). The CDR3 consists of 13 residues. The germline V and J ends were trimmed by 3 bases and 12 bases, with 14 bases remaining between them. CDR3 nucleotide sequence: TGTGCCAGCAGTTTGTGGGGGGGGCGCGAACTGTTTTTT. Translated, it gives CASSLWGGRELFF.

The chain recombines TRBV28 with TRBJ1-4; D is uncertain. V was pared by 5 bases and J by 6 bases, with 7 bases between. Germline loops: CDR1 MDHEN, CDR2 SYDVKM. This CDR3 is 12 amino acids long. This CDR3 is CASSEKYEKLFF. CDR3 bases: TGTGCCAGCAGTGAGAAGTATGAAAAACTGTTTTTT. The variable domain in full, completed from reference TRBV28 and TRBJ1-4, reads DVKVTQSSRYLVKRTGEKVFLECVQDMDHENMFWYRQDPGLGLRLIYFSYDVKMKEKGDIPEGYSVSREKKERFSLILESASTNQTSMYLCASSEKYEKLFFGSGTQLSVL.

The chain recombines TRBV10-3 with TRBJ2-3; 12 bases are a match to TRBD1. Germline V lookup: CDR1 ENHRY, CDR2 SYGVKD. Losses at the gene ends were 6 bases for V and 8 bases for J; bases not matched to a gene: 6. The CDR3 covers 14 residues. CDR3 region: CAISGTGGGGTQYF. The CDR3 bases are TGTGCCATCAGCGGGACAGGGGGCGGAGGTACGCAGTATTTT.

V usage is TRBV5-1 and J usage is TRBJ2-7; TRBD1 agrees at 9 bases. Germline CDR1 reads SGHRS; CDR2 reads YFSETQ. CDR3 length: 14 residues. The V segment lost 3 bases and the J segment 5 bases; nucleotides outside the gene matches: 6. The CDR3, as DNA: TGCGCCAGCAGCTACAGGGGGCGCAACAACGAGCAGTACTTC. This encodes CASSYRGRNNEQYF.

The chain combines TRBV15 with TRBJ2-5, with 8 bases lining up with TRBD1. The CDR3 sequence is 15 residues long. The ends lost 6 bases at V and 2 bases at J; junction bases unmatched: 8. CDR1 and CDR2 (germline): LNHNV, YYDKDF (reference sequence). The CDR3 protein is CATSPGQGPQETQYF. The CDR3 bases are TGTGCCACCAGTCCAGGACAGGGCCCACAAGAGACCCAGTACTTC.

J is TRBJ1-6 and V is TRBV25-1; weak D call: TRBD1 (5 bases). Germline-derived CDR1 and CDR2 are MGHDK and SYGVNS. CDR3 length equals 17 residues. Between the trimmed V and J ends, which lost 3 bases and 9 bases, there was a span of 21 bases. In DNA form, the CDR3 reads TGTGCCAGCAGTGACCCATACCGGGCAGGGCAAGGTTCACCCCTCCACTTT. Its protein is CASSDPYRAGQGSPLHF.

The chain couples TRBV4-2 to TRBJ2-2, with D unresolved. This CDR3 contains 16 residues. Germline V gene sequence: CDR1 LGHNA, CDR2 YNFKEQ. Trimming removed 1 base from V and 0 bases from J, with 9 bases in between. As DNA, the CDR3 is TGTGCCAGCAGCCAAGGGGCCGACGCGAACACCGGGGAGCTGTTTTTT. Amino acid sequence: CASSQGADANTGELFF.

This chain's CDR3 is CASSGRDSYEQYF. DNA for the CDR3: TGCGCCAGCAGCGGCCGGGACAGCTACGAGCAGTACTTC. The genes are TRBV5-1 and TRBJ2-7, with TRBD1 identical over 7 bases. CDR1 and CDR2 from the germline V gene are SGHRS and YFSETQ. This CDR3 is 13 amino acids long. V was clipped by 4 bases and J by 3 bases; unmatched bases: 4.

This clone was counted at least ten times. The CDR3 DNA reads as TGTGCCAGCAGTGAAGGACTAGCGGGAGGAGATACGCAGTATTTT. This encodes CASSEGLAGGDTQYF. The genes are TRBV6-1 and TRBJ2-3; TRBD2 matches at 13 bases. Germline CDR1 and CDR2: MNHNS and SASEGT. CDR3 length: 15 residues. Germline trimming cut 1 base from V and 5 bases from J; bases unmatched to any gene: 0.

This clone was found once. The gene calls are TRBV28 and TRBJ2-7, with D uncertain. V shed 2 bases and J shed 3 bases, with 14 bases lying between them. This CDR3 comprises 15 residues. Germline V gene data show CDR1 as MDHEN and CDR2 as SYDVKM. The CDR3 is CASSLGSLHNYEQYF. In nucleotides, the CDR3 is TGTGCCAGCAGTTTAGGCTCCCTGCACAACTACGAGCAGTACTTC.

The genes are TRBV30 and TRBJ2-3, with 14 positions matching TRBD2. This CDR3 is built from 17 residues. Germline values: CDR1 GTSNPN, CDR2 SVGIG (reference sequence). Trimming took 7 bases from V and 6 from J; bases not matched to a gene: 15. The CDR3 region is CASLPGTSGGRGDTQYF. In DNA, the CDR3 is TGTGCCTCACTCCCCGGGACTAGCGGGGGCCGGGGGGATACGCAGTATTTT.

The chain joins TRBV4-1 to TRBJ2-2; 10 nucleotides agree with TRBD1. V lost 0 bases to trimming and J lost 6 bases; unmatched junction nucleotides: 4. The CDR3 is 16 amino acids. The V gene's germline CDR1 is MGHRA and CDR2 YSYEKL. The CDR3 region is CASSQEGTGESGELFF. The CDR3 DNA is TGCGCCAGCAGCCAAGAGGGGACAGGGGAATCCGGGGAGCTGTTTTTT.

This clone was counted only a few times. This chain connects TRBV19 to TRBJ2-7; TRBD1 matches at 8 bases. The CDR3 is 14 residues long. V lost 4 bases and J lost 6; bases outside the gene matches: 8. Germline-derived CDR1 and CDR2 are LNHDA and SQIVND (reference sequence). As DNA, the CDR3 is TGTGCCAGTAGTACCACCGGACAGGGCGGCGAGCAGTACTTC. This gives the protein CASSTTGQGGEQYF.

V and J are TRBV6-5 and TRBJ1-1; 9 bases are a match to TRBD1. Trimming cost V 4 bases and J 3 bases; bases outside gene matches: 6. Germline CDR1 reads MNHEY; CDR2 reads SVGAGI. This CDR3 is built from 15 residues. CDR3 coding DNA: TGTGCCAGCAGTTCAACGACAGGGGGGGACACTGAAGCTTTCTTT. Translation gives CASSSTTGGDTEAFF.

This clone was observed a few times. The chain combines TRBV6-1 with TRBJ2-5; tentative D call: TRBD2 (6 bases). CDR1 MNHNS and CDR2 SASEGT come from the germline V gene. The CDR3 runs 13 residues. The V and J ends lost 4 bases and 5 bases respectively, with 11 bases between them. CDR3 coding DNA: TGTGCCAGCAGTGCGACTAGTTGGGAGACCCAGTACTTC. As protein: CASSATSWETQYF.

The J gene is TRBJ2-1, the V gene TRBV5-1; 10 positions agree with TRBD2. The J segment lost 6 bases and the V segment lost 0 bases, leaving 3 bases of the junction unmatched. Germline values: CDR1 SGHRS, CDR2 YFSETQ. This CDR3 is built from 15 residues. The CDR3 protein is CASSLGSSGGNEQFF. The CDR3 DNA sequence: TGCGCCAGCAGCTTGGGGTCTAGCGGGGGCAATGAGCAGTTCTTC.

This clone is a singleton in its sample. Here the CDR3 DNA reads TGTGCCAGCAGTGTTGACTCCCACATTGAGCAGTTCTTC. The encoded protein is CASSVDSHIEQFF. This chain uses TRBV2 with TRBJ2-1, with D unclear. V was clipped by 4 bases and J by 9 bases, with 13 bases between them. The CDR3 consists of 13 residues. Germline CDR1 and CDR2: SNHLY and FYNNEI.

The chain employs TRBV7-6 and TRBJ2-3; 13 positions match TRBD2. V trimming: 5 bases; J trimming: 4 bases; junction bases outside the gene matches: 3. The CDR3 covers 15 residues. Germline V CDR1 and CDR2: SGHVS, FNYEAQ. This CDR3 reads CASSLTSGGADTQYF. CDR3 nucleotide sequence: TGTGCCAGCAGCCTCACTAGCGGGGGGGCAGATACGCAGTATTTT.

V gene TRBV19 combines with J gene TRBJ2-6, with TRBD2 identical over 13 bases. Losses at the gene ends were 4 bases for V and 2 bases for J; bases not matched to a gene: 2. The length of the CDR3 is 17 residues. Germline CDR1 is LNHDA and CDR2 is SQIVND (reference sequence). The CDR3 region has the DNA TGTGCCAGTAGTACAGGGACTAGCGGGGCTGGGGCCAACGTCCTGACTTTC. Translated, it gives CASSTGTSGAGANVLTF. The whole variable domain, remainder taken from reference TRBV19 and TRBJ2-6, is DGGITQSPKYLFRKEGQNVTLSCEQNLNHDAMYWYRQDPGQGLRLIYYSQIVNDFQKGDIAEGYSVSREKKESFPLTVTSAQKNPTAFYLCASSTGTSGAGANVLTFGAGSRLTVL.

This CDR3 reads CASSSGFGQTHYEQYF. CDR3 DNA: TGTGCCAGCAGCTCAGGGTTTGGGCAAACCCACTACGAGCAGTACTTC. The genes are TRBV7-9 and TRBJ2-7, with D possibly TRBD1 on 5 matching bases. CDR3 length equals 16 residues. Trimming stripped 4 bases from V and 3 bases from J, with 19 bases between. Germline assignment: CDR1 SEHNR and CDR2 FQNEAQ (reference sequence).